This T cell receptor beta chain was observed in a study of blood T cell repertoires in COVID-19. Background on the study: Collection of acute and convalescent COVID-19 samples took place in the United States, Italy and Spain. T cells, B-cell-depleted T cells, or PBMCs provided the cDNA or gDNA that served as material.

The length of the CDR3 is 16 residues. Germline CDR1 SGHAT, CDR2 FQNNGV. J was trimmed by 4 bases and V by 4 bases; bases with no gene match: 6. Patients of the Seattle cohort, enrolled during active infection, were followed longitudinally. Original data processing: Amplified reference gene primers provided the basis for estimating nucleated cell counts. The repertoire was sequenced with immunoSEQ multiplex PCR; TCRdb's copy has only in-frame clones and lacks some. V and J calls and clone size are given by that table; D and trimming were obtained from the DNA. The profile covers over 200,000 clones, with 85% to 90% appearing a single time and 9.5% to 13% taken by the ten largest.

The chain combines TRBV11-2 with TRBJ2-2, with 10 positions matching TRBD1. The clonotype comes from a man aged 45-65 years with COVID-19, enrolled during active disease. The sample taken for sequencing was peripheral blood. The CDR3 loop reads CASSSDRGDRTGELFF. CDR3 nucleotide sequence: TGTGCCAGCAGCTCGGACAGGGGGGATCGCACCGGGGAGCTGTTTTTT.